The 10 T cell receptor beta chains below all came from one sample that was sequenced in a study of blood T cell repertoires in COVID-19. The assay was immunoSEQ multiplex PCR, and TCRdb's table has in-frame clones only and misses some. In the table there are under 500,000 clones, 87% of which are singletons. The sequenced sample was PBMCs or T cells enriched from blood (not recorded which). These receptors all come from a woman aged 18-30 years with acute COVID-19.

The chain is built from TRBV5-5 and TRBJ1-5; D uncertain. The CDR3 contains 16 residues. Per germline, CDR1 SGHKS and CDR2 YYEKEE (reference sequence). The ends were cut back, 0 bases at V and 1 base at J, with 11 bases in the middle. CDR3 loop: CASSLADWPSNQPQHF. The CDR3 DNA reads as TGTGCCAGCAGCTTGGCCGACTGGCCCAGCAATCAGCCCCAGCATTTT.

The chain employs TRBV13 and TRBJ2-1, with 7 bases identical to TRBD2. There are 16 residues in the CDR3. J gave up 0 bases and V 6 bases, and 8 bases lay outside the gene matches. The germline gives CDR1 PRHDT, CDR2 FYEKMQ (reference sequence). Written as DNA, the CDR3 is TGTGCCAGCAGTTCCGGGACTACAAACTCCTACAATGAGCAGTTCTTC. As protein: CASSSGTTNSYNEQFF. The variable domain in full, with the rest retrieved from reference TRBV13 and TRBJ2-1, is AAGVIQSPRHLIKEKRETATLKCYPIPRHDTVYWYQQGPGQDPQFLISFYEKMQSDKGSIPDRFSAQQFSDYHSELNMSSLELGDSALYFCASSSGTTNSYNEQFFGPGTRLTVL.

V gene TRBV3-1 (or the pseudogene TRBV3-2) combines with J gene TRBJ2-5; 15 bases are a match to TRBD2. CDR1 is LGHDT and CDR2 is YNNKEL in the germline V gene (reference sequence). The CDR3 is 18 amino acids. V gave up 4 bases and J gave up 2 bases; unmatched junction bases: 8. CDR3 sequence: CASSPGLAGGLGQETQYF. The CDR3 nucleotides read TGTGCCAGCAGCCCCGGACTAGCGGGAGGGTTGGGGCAAGAGACCCAGTACTTC.

The chain recombines TRBV11-2 with TRBJ2-3, with 12 bases lining up with TRBD2. The V segment lost 2 bases and the J segment 3 bases; nucleotides outside the gene matches: 6. The CDR3 extends over 17 amino acids. Germline V gives CDR1 SGHAT, CDR2 FQNNGV. The CDR3 reads CASSLLAGGPRTDTQYF. Written as DNA, the CDR3 is TGTGCCAGCAGCTTACTAGCGGGGGGGCCGAGAACAGATACGCAGTATTTT.

This clone was seen once. The chain combines TRBV3-1 (or the pseudogene TRBV3-2) with TRBJ2-5; D remains unclear. The V end lost 2 bases, the J end lost 4 bases, and 8 bases lay between the germline ends. There are 13 residues in the CDR3. CDR1 and CDR2 (germline): LGHDT, YNNKEL (reference sequence). The CDR3: CASSQIKRETQYF. For the CDR3, the DNA is TGTGCCAGCAGCCAAATTAAGCGAGAGACCCAGTACTTC.

The chain is built from TRBV7-2 and TRBJ2-2; 7 nucleotides agree with TRBD1. The V segment lost 1 base and the J segment 7 bases; nucleotides outside the gene matches: 9. The CDR3 covers 16 residues. Germline V CDR1 and CDR2: SGHTA, FQGNSA. The CDR3 nucleotides read TGTGCCAGCAGCTTAGTTCCAGGGGGTATGGGCGGGGAGCTGTTTTTT. As protein: CASSLVPGGMGGELFF.

V and J are TRBV29-1 and TRBJ1-2, with a possible D match to TRBD1 (6 bases). The CDR3 runs 12 residues. CDR1 SQVTM and CDR2 ANQGSEA come from the germline V gene. The ends were cut back, 7 bases at V and 8 bases at J, with 17 bases in the middle. As DNA, the CDR3 is TGCAGCGCCGAACCCAGGGGTAGGGGCTACACCTTC. Encoded protein: CSAEPRGRGYTF.

In regard to this clone: At the DNA level, this CDR3 is encoded by other sequences in the same sample as well. This sequence joins TRBV19 and TRBJ1-2; 7 nucleotides align to TRBD1. This CDR3 has 13 residues. V gave up 3 bases and J gave up 4 bases; unmatched junction bases: 2. Germline CDR1 reads LNHDA; CDR2 reads SQIVND (reference sequence). The CDR3 reads CASSIGQAYGYTF. In DNA, the CDR3 is TGTGCCAGTAGTATTGGACAGGCCTATGGCTACACCTTC.

This clone turned up a few times. The chain carries TRBV11-2 and TRBJ1-2, with 7 nucleotides matching TRBD1. From germline, CDR1 is SGHAT and CDR2 FQNNGV. V lost 4 bases, J lost 7 bases, and 12 bases stayed unmatched. CDR3 length: 15 amino acids. The CDR3 DNA follows: TGTGCCAGCAGCTCCACCGGTGGGGCAGGGGGTGGCTACACCTTC. Residues: CASSSTGGAGGGYTF. Looking up the rest from reference TRBV11-2 and TRBJ1-2 gives the full variable domain: EAGVAQSPRYKIIEKRQSVAFWCNPISGHATLYWYQQILGQGPKLLIQFQNNGVVDDSQLPKDRFSAERLKGVDSTLKIQPAKLEDSAVYLCASSSTGGAGGGYTFGSGTRLTVV.

The chain employs TRBV18 and TRBJ1-5, with 7 bases identical to TRBD1. The germline CDR1 and CDR2 sequences are KGHSH and LQKENI. The V gene end was trimmed by 2 bases and the J gene end by 7 bases; junction bases not matched to a gene: 5. The CDR3 has 14 amino acids. The CDR3 bases are TGTGCCAGCTCACCAATCACAGGGGCCCAGCCCCAGCATTTT. Its protein product is CASSPITGAQPQHF.